These T cell receptor beta chains were read from a single sample in a study of T cell responses to AZD1222 COVID-19 vaccine. Produced via immunoSEQ multiplex PCR; TCRdb's table is partial and in-frame only. The sample yields fewer than 250,000 clones, under 95% seen once. Sample: peripheral blood, taken on day 0 of MenACWY control vaccination. The receptors were sampled from an adult in good health. Both conserved end residues are part of each CDR3. A D gene is named only where the DNA matches it firmly. A row's size may be missing; if present it is once, few, many or a size class.

clone size: .; J gene: TRBJ2-6; D gene: TRBD1; V gene: TRBV10-3; CDR3 DNA: TGTGCCATCAGCACGACAGGGATCTCTGGGGCCAACGTCCTGACTTTC; CDR3 protein: CAISTTGISGANVLTF
clone size: .; J gene: TRBJ2-2; D gene: .; V gene: TRBV11-3; CDR3 DNA: TGTGCCAGCAGCTTAGCGTCGGCCGGGGAGCTGTTTTTT; CDR3 protein: CASSLASAGELFF
clone size: .; J gene: TRBJ2-3; D gene: .; V gene: TRBV3-1/TRBV3-2; CDR3 DNA: TGTGCCAGCAGCCAAGATACGAGCACAGATACGCAGTATTTT; CDR3 protein: CASSQDTSTDTQYF
clone size: .; J gene: TRBJ1-1; D gene: .; V gene: TRBV6-4; CDR3 DNA: TGTGCCAGCAGTGACAGCCAGAACACTGAAGCTTTCTTT; CDR3 protein: CASSDSQNTEAFF
clone size: .; J gene: TRBJ2-6; D gene: .; V gene: TRBV13; CDR3 DNA: TGTGCCAGCAGCCCATATCACTCTGGGGCCAACGTCCTGACTTTC; CDR3 protein: CASSPYHSGANVLTF
clone size: once; J gene: TRBJ1-2; D gene: TRBD1; V gene: TRBV19; CDR3 DNA: TGTGCCAGTAGTATAGCGGGACAGCGCCTTCTTGACTATGGCTACACCTTC; CDR3 protein: CASSIAGQRLLDYGYTF
clone size: .; J gene: TRBJ2-3; D gene: .; V gene: TRBV5-1; CDR3 DNA: TGCGCCAGCAGCTTGAATCCGGGTGAGGCAGATACGCAGTATTTT; CDR3 protein: CASSLNPGEADTQYF
clone size: .; J gene: TRBJ1-2; D gene: .; V gene: TRBV3-1/TRBV3-2; CDR3 DNA: TGTGCCAGCAGCCACCCTATCAACTATGGCTACACCTTC; CDR3 protein: CASSHPINYGYTF
clone size: .; J gene: TRBJ2-3; D gene: TRBD2; V gene: TRBV10-3; CDR3 DNA: TGTGCCATCAGTGAGTCTGAAGCGGGAGACTTCACAGATACGCAGTATTTT; CDR3 protein: CAISESEAGDFTDTQYF
clone size: .; J gene: TRBJ2-2; D gene: .; V gene: TRBV10-3; CDR3 DNA: TGTGCCATCAGTGACCCCTCAAGGGGCGGGGAGCTGTTTTTT; CDR3 protein: CAISDPSRGGELFF
clone size: few; J gene: TRBJ2-1; D gene: TRBD2; V gene: TRBV30; CDR3 DNA: TGTGCCGGAAGCGGGGGGGGCACCAGGGAGCAGTTCTTC; CDR3 protein: CAGSGGGTREQFF
clone size: .; J gene: TRBJ1-1; D gene: .; V gene: TRBV19; CDR3 DNA: TGTGCCAGTAGGCCCCCGACAGTCAGTGAAGCTTTCTTT; CDR3 protein: CASRPPTVSEAFF
clone size: .; J gene: TRBJ1-5; D gene: TRBD1; V gene: TRBV2; CDR3 DNA: TGTGCCAGCAGTGGGACAGGGGGTCTCAATCAGCCCCAGCATTTT; CDR3 protein: CASSGTGGLNQPQHF
clone size: .; J gene: TRBJ1-4; D gene: .; V gene: TRBV6-5; CDR3 DNA: TGTGCCAGCGAGGGCTCGGGGAGTCGGGTTGAAAAACTGTTTTTT; CDR3 protein: CASEGSGSRVEKLFF
clone size: .; J gene: TRBJ1-3; D gene: .; V gene: TRBV6-5; CDR3 DNA: TGTGCCAGCAAAGTAAGAAACACCATATATTTT; CDR3 protein: CASKVRNTIYF
clone size: .; J gene: TRBJ2-7; D gene: TRBD1; V gene: TRBV30; CDR3 DNA: TGTGCCTGGAGTGTACACAGGGGCTACGAGCAGTACTTC; CDR3 protein: CAWSVHRGYEQYF
clone size: once; J gene: TRBJ1-4; D gene: .; V gene: TRBV3-1/TRBV3-2; CDR3 DNA: TGTGCCAGCAGCTACAGGAGAACTAATGAAAAACTGTTTTTT; CDR3 protein: CASSYRRTNEKLFF
clone size: .; J gene: TRBJ1-5; D gene: .; V gene: TRBV6-5; CDR3 DNA: TGTGCCAGCAGTTACATTGGGAAAGGCAATCAGCCCCAGCATTTT; CDR3 protein: CASSYIGKGNQPQHF
clone size: once; J gene: TRBJ2-6; D gene: TRBD1; V gene: TRBV5-1; CDR3 DNA: TGCGCCAGCAGCACCGGACAGGGCTCTGGGGCCAACGTCCTGACTTTC; CDR3 protein: CASSTGQGSGANVLTF
clone size: .; J gene: TRBJ2-5; D gene: TRBD2; V gene: TRBV20-1; CDR3 DNA: TGCAGTGCTAGTCGTCAGCGGGGACAAGAGACCCAGTACTTC; CDR3 protein: CSASRQRGQETQYF
clone size: .; J gene: TRBJ1-1; D gene: .; V gene: TRBV6-5; CDR3 DNA: TGTGCCAGCAGTTACTCCGAGGGGAACACTGAAGCTTTCTTT; CDR3 protein: CASSYSEGNTEAFF
clone size: .; J gene: TRBJ2-1; D gene: TRBD2; V gene: TRBV5-1; CDR3 DNA: TGCGCCAGCAGCTTAACGACTAGCGGGGGCGATACCTCCTACAATGAGCAGTTCTTC; CDR3 protein: CASSLTTSGGDTSYNEQFF
clone size: .; J gene: TRBJ2-1; D gene: TRBD2; V gene: TRBV28; CDR3 DNA: TGTGCCAGCAACTTAGCGGGGAGCTCCTACAATGAGCAGTTCTTC; CDR3 protein: CASNLAGSSYNEQFF
clone size: .; J gene: TRBJ1-1; D gene: .; V gene: TRBV6-5; CDR3 DNA: TGTGCCAGCTACCCGGGATCGAACACTGAAGCTTTCTTT; CDR3 protein: CASYPGSNTEAFF
clone size: .; J gene: TRBJ2-1; D gene: .; V gene: TRBV19; CDR3 DNA: TGTGCCACCCAGCCCCGGGTGGGGCGGCATGCCTACAATGAGCAGTTCTTC; CDR3 protein: CATQPRVGRHAYNEQFF
clone size: .; J gene: TRBJ1-1; D gene: .; V gene: TRBV6-2/TRBV6-3; CDR3 DNA: TGTGCCAGCAGTTCCCCAGTATTATCGTGGACTGAAGCTTTCTTT; CDR3 protein: CASSSPVLSWTEAFF
clone size: .; J gene: TRBJ1-1; D gene: .; V gene: TRBV19; CDR3 DNA: TGTGCCAGTAGTCCCCCGGGAGGGGGTGAAGCTTTCTTT; CDR3 protein: CASSPPGGGEAFF